This T cell receptor beta chain was documented in a study of blood T cell repertoires in COVID-19. The data were produced by immunoSEQ multiplex PCR, yet TCRdb's version contains in-frame clones alone and is incomplete. The data hold 200,000 to 250,000 clones, with about nine tenths observed a single time. Looked up from germline, CDR1 is SQVTM and CDR2 is ANQGSEA. CDR3 length: 16 amino acids. Trimming left V 1 base short and J 1 base short, with 17 bases between. What was sequenced was peripheral blood. The V call is TRBV29-1, the J call TRBJ2-7, with D possibly matching TRBD2 (6 bases). The receptor's source is a man aged 50-60 years with COVID-19, enrolled during active disease. The CDR3 is CSVEGLTFSGSYEQYF. For the CDR3, the DNA is TGCAGCGTTGAAGGTCTAACGTTTAGCGGATCCTACGAGCAGTACTTC.